Listed below are T cell receptor beta chains from one sample, sequenced in a study of OX40 agonist ivuxolimab in advanced cancers. Assay used: immunoSEQ multiplex PCR; TCRdb lists only in-frame clones, some missing. Seen here are about 24,000 clones, 65% to 85% observed once, and the top ten hold 15% to 20%. Specimen: CD4+ or CD8+ T cells sorted from blood, collected in a trial of the OX40 agonist ivuxolimab. All receptors come from an adult with an advanced solid tumor such as melanoma, head and neck, liver or kidney cancer. The CDR3 runs from the conserved cysteine through the conserved F or W. Fields, in order: V gene, J gene, clone size, CDR3 protein. The size field is filled for only some rows; it gives once, few, many or a size class.

v_gene: TRBV4-1; j_gene: TRBJ1-2; abundance: .; CDR3aa: CASSQVQIKRTGVRGYGYTF
v_gene: TRBV27; j_gene: TRBJ2-1; abundance: .; CDR3aa: CASSSNYEQFF
v_gene: TRBV5-1; j_gene: TRBJ2-2; abundance: .; CDR3aa: CASSSHGQGGTGELFF
v_gene: TRBV30; j_gene: TRBJ2-5; abundance: .; CDR3aa: CAWSVGGETQYF
v_gene: TRBV7-9; j_gene: TRBJ2-5; abundance: .; CDR3aa: CASSQPSEETQYF
v_gene: TRBV4-1; j_gene: TRBJ2-3; abundance: once; CDR3aa: CASSQDKADQGRDTQYF
v_gene: TRBV7-9; j_gene: TRBJ1-1; abundance: .; CDR3aa: CASSLALRSGEAFF
v_gene: TRBV30; j_gene: TRBJ2-3; abundance: .; CDR3aa: CAWSTGHGDTQYF
v_gene: TRBV19; j_gene: TRBJ2-6; abundance: .; CDR3aa: CASSHRQGFGANVLTF
v_gene: TRBV11-2; j_gene: TRBJ2-7; abundance: .; CDR3aa: CASSGTSGAYEQYF
v_gene: TRBV15; j_gene: TRBJ2-7; abundance: .; CDR3aa: CATSRPPDREVNEQYF
v_gene: TRBV9; j_gene: TRBJ2-5; abundance: .; CDR3aa: CASSVDAQAQVRQETQYF
v_gene: TRBV7-8; j_gene: TRBJ1-6; abundance: .; CDR3aa: CASSPSGTQYNSPLHF
v_gene: TRBV7-9; j_gene: TRBJ2-7; abundance: .; CDR3aa: CASSSSLNYEQYF
v_gene: TRBV6-5; j_gene: TRBJ2-7; abundance: .; CDR3aa: CASSRGQGFDEQYF
v_gene: TRBV5-4; j_gene: TRBJ2-3; abundance: .; CDR3aa: CASSSDGRAGPISDTQYF
v_gene: TRBV30; j_gene: TRBJ1-2; abundance: .; CDR3aa: CAWSLDYRDGYTF
v_gene: TRBV6-5; j_gene: TRBJ2-7; abundance: .; CDR3aa: CASSVEDNSYEQYF
v_gene: TRBV2; j_gene: TRBJ2-1; abundance: few; CDR3aa: CASSGIRNNEQFF
v_gene: TRBV14; j_gene: TRBJ1-1; abundance: .; CDR3aa: CASSLGSGTEAFF
v_gene: TRBV30; j_gene: TRBJ1-6; abundance: .; CDR3aa: CAWSIDRGTSYNSPLHF
v_gene: TRBV6-6; j_gene: TRBJ1-5; abundance: .; CDR3aa: CASSYGFGRNQPQHF
v_gene: TRBV6-1; j_gene: TRBJ1-2; abundance: .; CDR3aa: CASRQGQGYTF
v_gene: TRBV30; j_gene: TRBJ2-7; abundance: .; CDR3aa: CAWRPGSSYEQYF
v_gene: TRBV2; j_gene: TRBJ2-5; abundance: .; CDR3aa: CASRETGIQTQYF
v_gene: TRBV18; j_gene: TRBJ2-7; abundance: .; CDR3aa: CASSPQAGDYEQYF
v_gene: TRBV7-9; j_gene: TRBJ2-6; abundance: .; CDR3aa: CASNGWSSGANVLTF
v_gene: TRBV5-1; j_gene: TRBJ1-5; abundance: medium-sized; CDR3aa: CASSLDGAVNQPQHF
v_gene: TRBV4-1; j_gene: TRBJ2-1; abundance: .; CDR3aa: CASRWERGGLTEQFF
v_gene: TRBV7-2; j_gene: TRBJ2-5; abundance: .; CDR3aa: CASSNSATGTQYF
v_gene: TRBV20-1; j_gene: TRBJ2-1; abundance: .; CDR3aa: CSVKQLDEQFF
v_gene: TRBV19; j_gene: TRBJ1-5; abundance: medium-sized; CDR3aa: CASSKQGGNQPQHF
v_gene: TRBV5-5; j_gene: TRBJ1-3; abundance: .; CDR3aa: CASSLVTGRNSGNTIYF
v_gene: TRBV18; j_gene: TRBJ2-7; abundance: .; CDR3aa: CASSPLPKSYEQYF
v_gene: TRBV10-3; j_gene: TRBJ2-3; abundance: .; CDR3aa: CAIRGLAGGSDTQYF
v_gene: TRBV21-1; j_gene: TRBJ1-5; abundance: .; CDR3aa: CARVGGGGNQPQHF
v_gene: TRBV14; j_gene: TRBJ1-1; abundance: .; CDR3aa: CASSQDSKERLNTEAFF
v_gene: TRBV21-1; j_gene: TRBJ1-2; abundance: .; CDR3aa: CASRQTTYGYTF
v_gene: TRBV7-2; j_gene: TRBJ2-5; abundance: once; CDR3aa: CASSRRTEETQYF
v_gene: TRBV20-1; j_gene: TRBJ2-7; abundance: .; CDR3aa: CSARSGYEQYF
v_gene: TRBV4-2; j_gene: TRBJ2-1; abundance: .; CDR3aa: CASSQATGQRLAANYNEQFF
v_gene: TRBV5-1; j_gene: TRBJ2-3; abundance: .; CDR3aa: CASSQPPSTDTQYF
v_gene: TRBV9; j_gene: TRBJ2-7; abundance: .; CDR3aa: CASSVAGGTYEQYF
v_gene: TRBV5-1; j_gene: TRBJ2-2; abundance: .; CDR3aa: CASSLEGQRNTGELFF
v_gene: TRBV5-6; j_gene: TRBJ2-6; abundance: .; CDR3aa: CASSRSGANVLTF
v_gene: TRBV6-1; j_gene: TRBJ2-7; abundance: .; CDR3aa: CASSERLAGGPLSYEQYF
v_gene: TRBV7-6; j_gene: TRBJ1-5; abundance: .; CDR3aa: CASSLGTGDRQPQHF
v_gene: TRBV6-1; j_gene: TRBJ2-7; abundance: .; CDR3aa: CASSEAWGEQYF
v_gene: TRBV18; j_gene: TRBJ1-1; abundance: few; CDR3aa: CASSPPRDRDTEAFF
v_gene: TRBV5-4; j_gene: TRBJ2-3; abundance: .; CDR3aa: CASSLRLAGGPTDTQYF
v_gene: TRBV2; j_gene: TRBJ2-3; abundance: .; CDR3aa: CASRDPGTDTQYF
v_gene: TRBV5-6; j_gene: TRBJ2-7; abundance: .; CDR3aa: CASSSDSGLGSEQYF
v_gene: TRBV2; j_gene: TRBJ2-6; abundance: .; CDR3aa: CASSAGIGANVLTF
v_gene: TRBV15; j_gene: TRBJ1-1; abundance: .; CDR3aa: CATSRDRMTGSEAFF